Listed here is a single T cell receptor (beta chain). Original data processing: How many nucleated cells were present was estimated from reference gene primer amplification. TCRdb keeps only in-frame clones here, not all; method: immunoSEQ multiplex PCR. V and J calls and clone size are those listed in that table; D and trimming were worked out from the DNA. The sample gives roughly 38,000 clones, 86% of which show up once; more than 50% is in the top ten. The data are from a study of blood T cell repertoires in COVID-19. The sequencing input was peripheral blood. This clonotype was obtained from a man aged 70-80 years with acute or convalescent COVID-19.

The CDR3 DNA sequence: TGTGCCAGTGGGACAGCCCCCTACGAGCAGTACTTC. It is translated as CASGTAPYEQYF. The chain joins TRBV19 to TRBJ2-7, with TRBD1 matching over 7 bases. The CDR3 sequence is 12 residues long. J was trimmed by 2 bases and V by 8 bases; bases with no gene match: 3. Germline V gives CDR1 LNHDA, CDR2 SQIVND (reference sequence).